These T cell receptor beta chains were read from a single sample in a study of blood T cell repertoires in COVID-19. Produced via immunoSEQ multiplex PCR; TCRdb's table is partial and in-frame only. The sample has 50,000 to 75,000 clones; about 84% are singletons. The sample was peripheral blood. These receptors all stem from a man in his sixties with acute or convalescent COVID-19. CDR3s include the opening cysteine and the closing phenylalanine or tryptophan. The order of the fields is clone size, J gene, D gene, V gene, CDR3 protein, CDR3 DNA. The D gene is left open where the match is weak. Rows may omit the clone size; those that give it use once, few, many or a size class.

size: few
J: TRBJ1-6
D: NA
V: TRBV14
CDR3: CASSQTDNSPLHF
DNA: TGTGCCAGCAGCCAGACAGACAATTCACCCCTCCACTTT

size: NA
J: TRBJ1-2
D: NA
V: TRBV3-1/TRBV3-2
CDR3: CASSQDRRGVDGYTF
DNA: TGTGCCAGCAGCCAAGACCGGCGGGGGGTGGATGGCTACACCTTC

size: NA
J: TRBJ2-3
D: TRBD2
V: TRBV7-2
CDR3: CASSPPFGGGAASTDTQYF
DNA: TGTGCCAGCAGCCCCCCCTTCGGCGGGGGGGCTGCTAGCACAGATACGCAGTATTTT

size: once
J: TRBJ2-7
D: NA
V: TRBV2
CDR3: CASSERDSYYEQYF
DNA: TGTGCCAGCAGTGAGCGGGACAGCTACTACGAGCAGTACTTC

size: NA
J: TRBJ2-1
D: NA
V: TRBV1
CDR3: CTSSELAAYNEQFF
DNA: TGCACCAGCAGCGAGCTAGCGGCTTACAATGAGCAGTTCTTC

size: NA
J: TRBJ2-7
D: TRBD1
V: TRBV15
CDR3: CATSRDLTGEEQYF
DNA: TGTGCCACCAGCAGAGATTTGACAGGGGAGGAGCAGTACTTC

size: NA
J: TRBJ2-3
D: TRBD1
V: TRBV6-4
CDR3: CASSDSGQGADTQYF
DNA: TGTGCCAGCAGTGACTCGGGACAGGGGGCAGATACGCAGTATTTT

size: once
J: TRBJ2-1
D: NA
V: TRBV7-9
CDR3: CASSPGLRSSYNEQFF
DNA: TGTGCCAGCAGCCCGGGACTCCGGAGCTCCTACAATGAGCAGTTCTTC

size: NA
J: TRBJ2-5
D: TRBD2
V: TRBV28
CDR3: CASSLRTSGDLTQYF
DNA: TGTGCCAGCAGTTTACGGACTAGCGGGGACCTGACCCAGTACTTC

size: few
J: TRBJ1-6
D: NA
V: TRBV6-5
CDR3: CASRVGRDTNSPLHF
DNA: TGTGCCAGCAGGGTGGGTAGGGACACCAATTCACCCCTCCACTTT

size: few
J: TRBJ2-4
D: TRBD1
V: TRBV18
CDR3: CASSPGQLAKNIQYF
DNA: TGTGCCAGCTCTCCGGGACAGCTAGCCAAAAACATTCAGTACTTC

size: NA
J: TRBJ1-5
D: NA
V: TRBV7-8
CDR3: CASSLRGVDQPQHF
DNA: TGTGCCAGCAGCTTACGAGGCGTGGATCAGCCCCAGCATTTT

size: NA
J: TRBJ2-2
D: NA
V: TRBV5-1
CDR3: CASSPYGGASGELFF
DNA: TGCGCCAGCAGCCCCTATGGGGGCGCGAGCGGGGAGCTGTTTTTT

size: NA
J: TRBJ1-1
D: TRBD1
V: TRBV27
CDR3: CASSSRTGFSEAFF
DNA: TGTGCCAGCAGTTCCCGGACAGGGTTCTCTGAAGCTTTCTTT

size: NA
J: TRBJ2-2
D: NA
V: TRBV18
CDR3: CASSPTYRDTNTGELFF
DNA: TGTGCCAGCTCCCCCACCTACAGGGACACGAACACCGGGGAGCTGTTTTTT